Shown below are 20 T cell receptor beta chains from a single sample sequenced in a study of shared clonotypes between healthy human individuals. Assay: immunoSEQ multiplex PCR; the TCRdb copy retains only in-frame clones and omits some. The sample yields 2 million to 2.5 million clones, just under 95% seen once. The source material was naive CD4+ T cells from PBMCs. Indicated subset: CD45RA+ positively selected. These receptors all stem from a man younger than 30 in good health. Some clones in this sample may be carry-over from other donors' samples.

This clone showed up just once. The J gene is TRBJ1-4, the V gene TRBV5-4; 8 nucleotides agree with TRBD1. V lost 4 bases and J lost 5; bases outside the gene matches: 4. The CDR3 totals 14 residues. Looked up from germline, CDR1 is SGHNT and CDR2 is YYREEE (reference sequence). The CDR3 is CASSLDRANEKLFF. Written as DNA, the CDR3 is TGTGCCAGCAGCCTGGACAGGGCAAATGAAAAACTGTTTTTT.

The chain is built from TRBV28 and TRBJ1-1, with TRBD1 matching over 8 bases. The CDR3 sequence is 14 residues long. V was clipped by 5 bases and J by 5 bases; unmatched bases: 7. Germline V gives CDR1 MDHEN, CDR2 SYDVKM. The CDR3 sequence is CASSPLGQATEAFF. Written as DNA, the CDR3 is TGTGCCAGCAGTCCTCTGGGACAGGCGACTGAAGCTTTCTTT.

Details on this clone: This sample also contains other DNA sequences that code for the same CDR3. V and J are TRBV7-9 and TRBJ2-7; the D is unclear. CDR3 length: 13 amino acids. CDR1 is SEHNR and CDR2 is FQNEAQ in the germline V gene (reference sequence). Trimming took off 1 base at V and 1 base at J, with 5 bases between the two ends. CDR3 residues: CASSLGLSYEQYF. DNA for the CDR3: TGTGCCAGCAGCTTAGGGCTGTCCTACGAGCAGTACTTC. The full variable domain, completed using reference TRBV7-9 and TRBJ2-7, is DTGVSQNPRHKITKRGQNVTFRCDPISEHNRLYWYRQTLGQGPEFLTYFQNEAQLEKSRLLSDRFSAERPKGSFSTLEIQRTEQGDSAMYLCASSLGLSYEQYFGPGTRLTVT.

This clone occurred once. This chain joins TRBV5-1 and TRBJ2-7; 10 bases line up with TRBD1. Losses at the gene ends were 4 bases for V and 3 bases for J; bases not matched to a gene: 7. CDR3 length equals 15 residues. The germline V gene has CDR1 SGHRS and CDR2 YFSETQ. The CDR3 DNA follows: TGCGCCAGCAGCACCCAGACAGGGGGCGTCTACGAGCAGTACTTC. Protein sequence: CASSTQTGGVYEQYF.

Remarks on this clone: Other nucleotide sequences from this sample produce the same CDR3. J is TRBJ1-1 and V is TRBV28; TRBD1 might be the D (5 bases). This CDR3 comprises 12 residues. CDR1 is MDHEN and CDR2 is SYDVKM in the germline V gene. Trimming took off 3 bases at V and 8 bases at J, with 10 bases between the two ends. CDR3 nucleotide sequence: TGTGCCAGCAGTTTGTGGGGACCAGAAGCTTTCTTT. This encodes CASSLWGPEAFF.

Notes on this clone: Within the sample, other DNA sequences also encode this same CDR3. The chain joins TRBV4-2 to TRBJ1-4, with D possibly TRBD1 on 6 matching bases. This CDR3 contains 16 residues. The V and J ends lost 0 bases and 7 bases respectively, with 15 bases between them. Germline lookup yields CDR1 LGHNA and CDR2 YNFKEQ. As DNA, the CDR3 is TGTGCCAGCAGCCAAGATGGGGGGGCCAGGGGTGAAAAACTGTTTTTT. Residues: CASSQDGGARGEKLFF.

The chain is built from TRBV30 and TRBJ1-2, with no clear D. Trimming pared 8 bases from V and 7 bases from J, leaving 14 bases between. From germline, CDR1 is GTSNPN and CDR2 SVGIG (reference sequence). The length of the CDR3 is 11 residues. CDR3 protein: CAADPLLGYTF. Here the CDR3 DNA reads TGTGCCGCTGACCCCCTCCTTGGCTACACCTTC.

Details on this clone: Other DNA sequences in the same sample also yield this CDR3. The chain carries TRBV30 and TRBJ2-7; TRBD1 matches 9 bases. The CDR3 runs 13 residues. The V gene end was trimmed by 2 bases and the J gene end by 4 bases; junction bases not matched to a gene: 3. From germline, CDR1 is GTSNPN and CDR2 SVGIG (reference sequence). CDR3: CAWSPDRGYEQYF. CDR3 coding DNA: TGTGCCTGGAGTCCGGACAGGGGTTACGAGCAGTACTTC.

The chain employs TRBV30 and TRBJ2-3, with D perhaps matching TRBD1 (5 bases). Deletions cut 0 bases from V and 3 bases from J, with 16 bases between. CDR1 GTSNPN and CDR2 SVGIG come from the germline V gene (reference sequence). The CDR3 totals 16 residues. CDR3: CAWSVFGRVGTDTQYF. CDR3 in DNA: TGTGCCTGGAGTGTATTTGGCAGGGTAGGGACAGATACGCAGTATTTT.

This chain connects TRBV4-1 to TRBJ1-4; D call uncertain. The CDR3 contains 16 residues. The V end lost 0 bases, the J end lost 0 bases, and 8 bases lay between the germline ends. The V gene's germline CDR1 is MGHRA and CDR2 YSYEKL. The CDR3 DNA sequence: TGCGCCAGCAGCCAAGAAGATCCCTCAACTAATGAAAAACTGTTTTTT. Protein sequence: CASSQEDPSTNEKLFF.

This clone was seen a handful of times. CDR3 nucleotide sequence: TGTGCCAGCTCGGGGGGCGTCACTGAAGCTTTCTTT. Its protein is CASSGGVTEAFF. This sequence joins TRBV18 and TRBJ1-1; D is perhaps TRBD1 (6 bases). Germline V gene lookup returns CDR1 KGHSH and CDR2 LQKENI. V dropped 6 bases and J dropped 4 bases, with 9 bases sitting between them. CDR3 length: 12 amino acids.

The chain is built from TRBV11-2 and TRBJ2-7; 9 nucleotides line up with TRBD1. Germline V gene data show CDR1 as SGHAT and CDR2 as FQNNGV. J lost 3 bases, V lost 4 bases, and 10 bases had no gene match. The CDR3 spans 16 residues. CDR3 DNA sequence: TGTGCCAGCAGCTCCGGGGGGACAGGGATTAACTACGAGCAGTACTTC. Amino acids: CASSSGGTGINYEQYF.

V and J are TRBV30 and TRBJ2-5; no clear D gene. CDR1 and CDR2 from the germline V gene are GTSNPN and SVGIG (reference sequence). The V and J ends lost 7 bases and 4 bases respectively, with 13 bases between them. This CDR3 contains 12 residues. The CDR3 coding sequence is TGTGCCTCTACGGCAGGTGGAGAGACCCAGTACTTC. It yields the protein CASTAGGETQYF.

This clone showed up just a few times. This CDR3 is also generated by other DNA sequences in the sample. V and J are TRBV11-2 and TRBJ2-5; unclear D gene. This CDR3 contains 11 residues. The ends were cut back, 3 bases at V and 4 bases at J, with 3 bases in the middle. Germline V gives CDR1 SGHAT, CDR2 FQNNGV. CDR3 sequence reads: CASSFGETQYF. The DNA of the CDR3 is TGTGCCAGCAGCTTCGGAGAGACCCAGTACTTC.

In DNA form, the CDR3 reads TGTGCCACGACTAGCGGGGTCTACAATGAGCAGTTCTTC. Residues: CATTSGVYNEQFF. This sequence joins TRBV10-3 and TRBJ2-1; 11 positions match TRBD2. The CDR3 loop spans 13 amino acids. With 10 bases clipped from V and 3 bases from J, the junction kept 2 bases outside the gene matches. Germline loops: CDR1 ENHRY, CDR2 SYGVKD.

Concerning this clone itself: Other DNA sequences of this sample code for an identical CDR3. This chain links TRBV29-1 with TRBJ2-3, with a tentative D call TRBD1 (6 bases). The V gene lost 6 bases and the J gene lost 6 bases, with 10 bases spanning the gap. This CDR3 is 11 amino acids long. From germline, CDR1 is SQVTM and CDR2 ANQGSEA. The CDR3 bases are TGCAGCGTGGGGGCAGCTGATACGCAGTATTTT. This translates into CSVGAADTQYF.

This chain links TRBV4-1 with TRBJ2-1, with TRBD2 matching over 11 bases. The CDR3 sequence is 18 residues long. The germline gives CDR1 MGHRA, CDR2 YSYEKL. V was clipped by 4 bases and J by 3 bases; unmatched bases: 11. Here the CDR3 reads CASSPRRVAGGIYNEQFF. CDR3 nucleotide sequence: TGCGCCAGCAGCCCCCGGAGGGTAGCGGGAGGGATCTACAATGAGCAGTTCTTC.

This sequence joins TRBV18 and TRBJ2-5; 12 bases fit TRBD1. The trim removed 3 bases at V and 5 bases at J, leaving 7 bases unmatched. The CDR3 runs 16 residues. The V gene's germline CDR1 is KGHSH and CDR2 LQKENI. CDR3 in amino acids: CASSPGTGGILETQYF. In nucleotides, the CDR3 is TGTGCCAGCTCACCTGGGACAGGGGGCATTCTGGAGACCCAGTACTTC.

This clone occurred once. The gene calls are TRBV28 and TRBJ1-2, with 9 bases matching TRBD1. Trimming removed 0 bases from V and 4 bases from J; junction bases left unmatched: 12. From germline, CDR1 is MDHEN and CDR2 SYDVKM. The CDR3 has 18 residues. CDR3 DNA sequence: TGTGCCAGCAGTTTATGGGCCCGGGACAGGGCGTCTAGCTATGGCTACACCTTC. Amino acid sequence: CASSLWARDRASSYGYTF.

The chain recombines TRBV27 with TRBJ1-5; possible D gene TRBD1, 5 bases. From germline, CDR1 is MNHEY and CDR2 SMNVEV (reference sequence). V was cut by 6 bases and J by 7 bases, with 13 bases left in between. This CDR3 region has 13 residues. CDR3 bases: TGTGCCAGCAGGCTAAGGGACTTCCAGCCCCAGCATTTT. It translates to CASRLRDFQPQHF.